The rows below give T cell receptor beta chains drawn from one sample of a study of T-cell memory formation after mild COVID-19. TCRdb reprocessed the 5' RACE reads via MiXCR and lists one record per CDR3 protein. Of tens of thousands of distinct CDR3 sequences detected, roughly a sixth appear once; the ten largest clones hold about a third. The sequencing input was PBMCs or a T cell subset sorted from them (not recorded which). The receptors were sampled from an adult woman who had mild COVID-19 (a few samples of this study predate the infection). Cell type and time point are not known. The CDR3 runs from the conserved cysteine through the conserved F or W. Fields, in order: CDR3 length, clone size, V gene, D gene, J gene, CDR3 DNA, CDR3 protein. D genes are given only for firm matches. Only some rows state a clone size, as once, few, many or a class for expanded clones.

13,-,TRBV6-2/TRBV6-3,-,TRBJ2-7,TGTGCCAGCAGTTACTCGACAACCTACGAGCAGTACTTC,CASSYSTTYEQYF
14,-,TRBV7-9,TRBD1,TRBJ2-5,TGTGCCAGCAGCGGTAGGACAGGCGGGGAGACCCAGTACTTC,CASSGRTGGETQYF
17,-,TRBV5-1,-,TRBJ2-7,TGCGCCAGCAGCCGGACCGCGCAGGGAGACTACTCCTACGAGCAGTACTTC,CASSRTAQGDYSYEQYF
15,few,TRBV7-2,-,TRBJ2-1,TGTGCCAGCAGCTTACAGTTGAGCTCCTACAATGAGCAGTTCTTC,CASSLQLSSYNEQFF
17,-,TRBV24-1,TRBD1,TRBJ2-3,TGTGCCACCAGTGATTTGAGTGGGACAGAAGGCACAGATACGCAGTATTTT,CATSDLSGTEGTDTQYF
12,-,TRBV29-1,TRBD1,TRBJ2-5,TGCAGCGTGACGGGACAGGGAGAGACCCAGTACTTC,CSVTGQGETQYF
13,few,TRBV9,-,TRBJ1-1,TGTGCCAGCAGCGGTTGGGAGAACACTGAAGCTTTCTTT,CASSGWENTEAFF
15,few,TRBV27,-,TRBJ2-1,TGTGCCAGCAGTCCCGGGACTTTCGGGCCCAATGAGCAGTTCTTC,CASSPGTFGPNEQFF
17,-,TRBV4-1,TRBD1,TRBJ2-1,TGCGCCAGCAGCCAAGTCCCGGGACAGGGGGCCTACAATGAGCAGTTCTTC,CASSQVPGQGAYNEQFF
14,few,TRBV7-9,-,TRBJ2-5,TGTGCCAGCAGCTTTTCCGGGGCACAAGAGACCCAGTACTTC,CASSFSGAQETQYF